This T cell receptor beta chain was identified in a study of cytomegalovirus exposure and HLA in healthy donors. Study-level findings and limits: A few CMV-associated chains were confirmed in vitro to be specific for CMV antigens. TCR beta chains numbering under 200 were designated cytomegalovirus-associated. Most TCR sequences were rare, but some public TCRs occurred in many donors.

The CDR3 length is 16 residues. Germline trimming cut 7 bases from V and 7 bases from J; bases unmatched to any gene: 18. CDR1 and CDR2 from the germline V gene are SGHAT and FQNNGV. Only in-frame clones appear in the TCRdb table, and some are missing; sequencing was by immunoSEQ multiplex PCR. The sample shows 300,000 to 400,000 clones, around 90% of them seen only once. Separation from the approximately 720-subject first cohort characterized the roughly 120-subject validation cohort, to which the donors belonged. About this clone: The antigen is unknown.

V and J are TRBV11-2 and TRBJ2-7; 8 nucleotides agree with TRBD2. Sequences were obtained from PBMCs. This sequence originates from a man aged 25-45 years in good health and CMV-seronegative. CDR3 residues: CASTRGGGGPLWEQYF. Here the CDR3 DNA reads TGTGCCAGCACCCGGGGGGGCGGGGGCCCTCTCTGGGAGCAGTACTTC.